This passage covers 20 T cell receptor beta chains from one sample sequenced in a study of shared clonotypes between healthy human individuals. Here immunoSEQ multiplex PCR was the method, and the copy in TCRdb shows in-frame clones only, minus some. The table lists about 980,000 clones, over 75% of them singletons. The sample consisted of memory CD4+ T cells sorted from blood. Subset here: CD45RA-negative fraction. The source of these receptors is a young man in good health.

The genes are TRBV10-1 and TRBJ1-1; D not certain. This CDR3 is built from 8 residues. Germline loops: CDR1 WNHNN, CDR2 SYGVQD (reference sequence). Between the trimmed V and J ends, which lost 9 bases and 10 bases, there was a span of 6 bases. In nucleotides, the CDR3 is TGCGCCAGTAAGGGAGCTTTCTTT. This translates into CASKGAFF.

CDR3 sequence: CASSPASSYNSPLHF. The CDR3 coding sequence is TGTGCCAGCTCACCAGCTAGCTCCTATAATTCACCCCTCCACTTT. The chain couples TRBV18 to TRBJ1-6; D ambiguous. The V and J ends lost 2 bases and 0 bases respectively, with 5 bases between them. Germline values: CDR1 KGHSH, CDR2 LQKENI. This CDR3 contains 15 residues.

V gene TRBV6-5 combines with J gene TRBJ1-1, with 8 nucleotides matching TRBD1. V shed 6 bases, J shed 2 bases, and the junction held 8 bases outside the gene matches. This CDR3 has 15 amino acids. Germline CDR1 reads MNHEY; CDR2 reads SVGAGI. The CDR3 reads CASRFTGGTNTEAFF. The CDR3 DNA follows: TGTGCCAGCAGGTTCACAGGGGGGACAAACACTGAAGCTTTCTTT.

On this clone itself: Within the sample, other DNA sequences also encode this same CDR3. This rearrangement joins TRBV5-1 to TRBJ2-4; TRBD2 matches at 7 bases. This CDR3 is built from 15 residues. V dropped 0 bases and J dropped 3; count of bases not matched to a gene: 3. Looked up from germline, CDR1 is SGHRS and CDR2 is YFSETQ. CDR3 amino acids: CASSLDPGGKNIQYF. The CDR3, as DNA: TGCGCCAGCAGCTTGGATCCGGGGGGCAAAAACATTCAGTACTTC.

The chain has TRBV11-2 and TRBJ1-6, with D possibly matching TRBD1 (5 bases). Germline V lookup: CDR1 SGHAT, CDR2 FQNNGV. CDR3 length equals 15 residues. Deletions cut 5 bases from V and 7 bases from J, with 15 bases between. In DNA, the CDR3 is TGTGCCAGCAGCCTGACGAGGGGTGGGAATTCACCCCTCCACTTT. Its protein product is CASSLTRGGNSPLHF.

A remark on this clone: Other nucleotide sequences in the sample specify the same CDR3. The V gene is TRBV5-1, the J gene TRBJ2-7; no firm D call. Trimming stripped 4 bases from V and 1 base from J, with 9 bases between. CDR3 size: 13 residues. Germline CDR1 is SGHRS and CDR2 is YFSETQ. Here the CDR3 reads CASSADGSYEQYF. The CDR3 DNA reads as TGCGCCAGCAGCGCGGACGGGTCCTACGAGCAGTACTTC.

The chain couples TRBV2 to TRBJ2-1; 8 positions match TRBD2. Germline CDR1 is SNHLY and CDR2 is FYNNEI. The CDR3 extends over 14 amino acids. J lost 6 bases, V lost 6 bases, and 7 bases had no gene match. The CDR3: CASRGGLGPNEQFF. CDR3 DNA sequence: TGTGCCAGCAGAGGGGGACTAGGACCCAATGAGCAGTTCTTC.

The chain links TRBV29-1 to TRBJ1-1; TRBD1 agrees at 12 bases. Per germline, CDR1 SQVTM and CDR2 ANQGSEA. With V trimmed by 3 bases and J by 5 bases, 7 bases remained unmatched. This CDR3 is built from 15 residues. The CDR3 loop reads CSVDGGQGAFTEAFF. Here the CDR3 DNA reads TGCAGCGTTGATGGGGGACAGGGGGCGTTTACTGAAGCTTTCTTT.

This clone occurred a few times. The chain employs TRBV2 and TRBJ1-1; possible D gene TRBD1, 6 bases. Per germline, CDR1 SNHLY and CDR2 FYNNEI. V lost 7 bases and J lost 0, with 9 bases in between. There are 13 residues in the CDR3. CDR3 DNA sequence: TGTGCCAGCATTAGACAGGTGAACACTGAAGCTTTCTTT. This sequence encodes CASIRQVNTEAFF. Combining the CDR3 with reference TRBV2 and TRBJ1-1 gives the whole variable domain EPEVTQTPSHQVTQMGQEVILRCVPISNHLYFYWYRQILGQKVEFLVSFYNNEISEKSEIFDDQFSVERPDGSNFTLKIRSTKLEDSAMYFCASIRQVNTEAFFGQGTRLTVV.

The rearrangement links TRBV7-9 to TRBJ1-2, with TRBD1 matching over 10 bases. With 0 bases clipped from V and 6 bases from J, the junction kept 7 bases outside the gene matches. Per germline, CDR1 SEHNR and CDR2 FQNEAQ (reference sequence). There are 16 residues in the CDR3. The CDR3 bases are TGTGCCAGCAGCTTAGCGGGACAGGGGTACGGCCATGGCTACACCTTC. It is translated as CASSLAGQGYGHGYTF.

This sequence joins TRBV6-1 and TRBJ2-1; TRBD2 agrees at 8 bases. This CDR3 has 14 residues. Germline V CDR1 and CDR2: MNHNS, SASEGT. V dropped 10 bases and J dropped 10; count of bases not matched to a gene: 15. The CDR3 DNA reads as TGTGCCACCTTTAAGGGACTAGGGTTCGGGGAGCAGTTCTTC. Translating it yields CATFKGLGFGEQFF.

This chain joins TRBV13 and TRBJ2-5; 11 bases fit TRBD1. CDR3 length equals 15 residues. CDR1 is PRHDT, CDR2 FYEKMQ, per germline (reference sequence). V was pared by 5 bases and J by 1 base, with 3 bases of the junction left unmatched. The CDR3 sequence is CASSTGQGAQETQYF. CDR3 DNA sequence: TGTGCCAGCAGCACTGGACAGGGGGCCCAAGAGACCCAGTACTTC.

This clone appeared once. The chain recombines TRBV5-4 with TRBJ2-3, with D perhaps assigned TRBD1 or TRBD2 (7 bases each). CDR3 length: 14 residues. Trimming shortened V by 7 bases and J by 4 bases, and 16 bases separated the two germline ends. CDR1 and CDR2 (germline): SGHNT, YYREEE (reference sequence). CDR3: CASSQGGGADTQYF. As DNA, the CDR3 is TGTGCCAGCTCTCAGGGAGGGGGCGCAGATACGCAGTATTTT.

The chain uses TRBV7-2 and TRBJ1-5; D is unresolved. This CDR3 region has 15 residues. The germline V gene encodes CDR1 SGHTA and CDR2 FQGNSA. The V and J ends lost 1 base and 4 bases respectively, with 11 bases between them. CDR3 sequence (DNA): TGTGCCAGCAGCTTAGACGGGTGGTGGAATCAGCCCCAGCATTTT. This gives the protein CASSLDGWWNQPQHF.

The rearrangement links TRBV28 to TRBJ2-7, with a possible D match to TRBD1 (5 bases). Trimming removed 4 bases at V and 2 bases at J, with 15 bases between. From germline, CDR1 is MDHEN and CDR2 SYDVKM. The CDR3 totals 15 residues. This CDR3 reads CASSSTATGTYEQYF. In nucleotides, the CDR3 is TGTGCCAGCAGTTCGACAGCAACAGGTACCTACGAGCAGTACTTC.

The chain has TRBV5-4 and TRBJ1-1, with no clear D. The CDR3 loop spans 13 amino acids. Trimming stripped 3 bases from V and 3 bases from J, with 9 bases between. Germline V lookup: CDR1 SGHNT, CDR2 YYREEE (reference sequence). CDR3 sequence: CASSWGRDTEAFF. The CDR3 nucleotides read TGTGCCAGCAGCTGGGGTCGGGACACTGAAGCTTTCTTT. The full variable domain, in which reference TRBV5-4 and TRBJ1-1 provide the parts outside the CDR3, is ETGVTQSPTHLIKTRGQQVTLRCSSQSGHNTVSWYQQALGQGPQFIFQYYREEENGRGNFPPRFSGLQFPNYSSELNVNALELDDSALYLCASSWGRDTEAFFGQGTRLTVV.

The V and J genes are TRBV19 and TRBJ2-5; D is possibly TRBD2 (5 bases). Germline loops: CDR1 LNHDA, CDR2 SQIVND (reference sequence). Trimming pared 7 bases from V and 5 bases from J, leaving 11 bases between. CDR3 length: 12 amino acids. The CDR3 sequence: CASTGVGETQYF. DNA of the CDR3: TGTGCCAGTACCGGGGTAGGGGAGACCCAGTACTTC.

The chain joins TRBV5-8 to TRBJ2-3; 7 bases match TRBD2. This CDR3 region has 16 residues. V lost 0 bases and J lost 0; bases outside the gene matches: 4. From germline, CDR1 is SGHTS and CDR2 YDEGEE. The CDR3 loop is CASSLEAGDSTDTQYF. The CDR3 bases are TGTGCCAGCAGCTTGGAGGCGGGGGATAGCACAGATACGCAGTATTTT.

V usage is TRBV5-1 and J usage is TRBJ2-1; D is uncertain. The ends were cut back, 0 bases at V and 6 bases at J, with 7 bases in the middle. CDR1 is SGHRS, CDR2 YFSETQ, per germline. The length of the CDR3 is 13 residues. CDR3 bases: TGCGCCAGCAGCTTGGCTTCTCCCAATGAGCAGTTCTTC. The encoded protein is CASSLASPNEQFF.

The CDR3 DNA reads TGTGCCACCTCCTGGGGTAGGAGCTCCTACGAGCAGTACTTC. Its protein product is CATSWGRSSYEQYF. V is TRBV28 and J is TRBJ2-7, with D uncertain. V was cut by 10 bases and J by 0 bases, with 16 bases left in between. Germline V lookup: CDR1 MDHEN, CDR2 SYDVKM. The CDR3 sequence is 14 residues long.